The entry below describes one TCR beta chain. Its target antigen remains unknown. Qualities for individual bases were not recorded, and no much larger clone is one base off. The germline V gene gives CDR1 as SNHLY and CDR2 as FYNNEI. V and J are trimmed by 2 bases and 6 bases, and the gene matches miss 4 bases of the junction. Spanning cysteine to phenylalanine, the CDR3 consists of 14 amino acids. Only CDR3 DNA is held: 42 bases, read in frame from base 1. The data belong to a study of cytomegalovirus exposure and HLA in healthy donors (TCRdb year 2017). About the study as a whole: An earlier analysis of some 600 of the donors reported about 260 Gb of sequence data and 95 million to 120 million unique TCR beta sequences obtained from about 180 million T cells. All discovery cohort repertoires had been generated on a single sequencing platform. Donor age, sex, ethnicity and CMV serostatus were compiled alongside the repertoire data. Approximately 310 gigabases of sequencing data and 80 million or so unique TCR sequences were included in an early release covering roughly 600 HLA-typed donors. In the later analysis, no new phenotypic data were used to find candidate immune exposures; instead, reliance was placed on TCR beta sequences and their occurrence across donors. A later genetic analysis took genome-wide SNP genotypes for about 65% of the 666 donors and used that subset as a discovery cohort. An earlier analysis of roughly 600 of the donors used high-throughput TCR beta sequencing to judge whether each TCR beta V gene segment behaved as functional or pseudogenic. To predict cytomegalovirus infection status, the study combined high-throughput TCR immunosequencing, statistical association of individual TCRs with disease status, and machine learning. To study patterns of TCR occurrence, a later analysis re-analyzed previously published TCR beta repertoires from 650 to 750 donors and added high-resolution HLA genotyping. The number of donors typed differed by locus, with 629-630 for A, B, C, DRB1 and DQB1, around 500 for DQA1, under 610 for DPA1, and under 490 for DPB1. Roughly 5 DR-DQ haplotypes were treated as single units for association and clustering because of strong linkage in the cohort. Class I and class II HLA loci were covered by the typing at four-digit resolution. In addition to the first cohort of 650 to 800 subjects, a separate validation cohort of approximately 120 different subjects was used. Among the roughly 400 genotyped donors, around 81% belonged to the genetic ancestry cluster associated with self-reported Caucasian donors. Among several hundred genotyped donors of the cohort, an average of roughly 230,000 unique TCR beta nucleotide sequences was sequenced per donor, of which roughly 17% were non-productive. The study profiled the T cell repertoires of 550 to 700 subjects by immunosequencing and related them to cytomegalovirus serostatus. The study aimed to test whether signatures of past pathogen exposure could be identified by cataloging public T cell receptors. Results and caveats for the whole study, not just this receptor: For the cohort, immune exposure information was limited to CMV serostatus. Presence/absence analyses assumed roughly uniform sequencing depth across donors, an assumption that may not hold. A group of highly shared sequence variants was considered likely to be a technical artifact of the sequencing pipeline. In an earlier analysis of more than 500 of the donors, most TCR beta V segments appeared in productive rearrangements about 87% or about 30% of the time, broadly matching IMGT annotations. Specific HLA alleles were associated with 15,000 to 20,000 TCR beta sequences at a false discovery rate of 0.05 in a later analysis. While some public TCRs were present in many individuals, most TCR sequences turned up only very rarely across donors. A later analysis found that TCR association rates varied across HLA loci, with DRB1 alleles showing the most associated TCRs and HLA-C alleles the fewest. Because counts were too low, roughly 17 rarely observed V segments, including chromosome 9 orphons, were left out of the earlier analysis of over 550 of the donors. V-gene and J-gene trimming of TCR beta chains was associated with a missense DCLRE1C variant in a later genetic analysis, and the association was replicated in an independent cohort. Most CMV-associated TCR beta chains appeared to be HLA-restricted in a later analysis, and the HLA associations seemed to be driven largely by CMV exposure. In this cohort, only TCR beta chains were sequenced, and detectable features were limited by the absence of alpha or paired-chain data. According to the authors, the approach could potentially be generalized to other disease states and immunological phenotypes. A further reported finding was that TCR beta sequences accurately predicted the HLA-A and HLA-B alleles for most subjects in the first cohort. Cytomegalovirus status was reported to be diagnosed by the classifier with high specificity and sensitivity in both the original and validation cohorts. Some IMGT-functional V segments, including TRBV6-2 and TRBV6-3, could not be distinguished by the 87-base-pair reads and were therefore excluded. Three of the identified cytomegalovirus-associated TCR beta chains were confirmed in vitro to be specific for cytomegalovirus antigens. The study gave a list of 150 to 200 TCR beta chains associated with cytomegalovirus. In a later analysis, several top co-occurrence clusters were reported to appear linked to parvovirus B19, influenza, CMV and Epstein-Barr virus. In a later analysis, HLA-associated TCR beta chains showed more clonal expansion and lower generation probabilities than non-associated chains that were equally common. Because HLA typing was missing for some donors at each locus, association tests included only the typed subset. Correlated functional status among segregating V segments might be attributable to linkage disequilibrium, but an unknown experimental factor could not be ruled out. When HLA alleles, especially DR and DQ, strongly co-occurred, TCR associations were difficult to assign to individual alleles. A later genetic analysis reported fewer N-insertions in productive TCRs among donors in an Asian-associated ancestry cluster than the roughly 690-donor mean.

In total, 500 to 700 healthy bone marrow donors made up the cohort. Cohort members were all nominally healthy when sampled, although unrecorded immune exposures were likely present. CMV serostatus was positive for 250 to 300 and negative for about half of the roughly 670 cohort members, and was not recorded for this donor. Every donor gave a peripheral blood sample, and the peripheral blood mononuclear cells from that sample were used for TCR beta sequencing. Genomic DNA extraction from the blood cell samples was performed with the Qiagen DNeasy Blood Extraction Kit. Libraries came from the immunoSEQ multiplex PCR assay. The multiplex PCR relied on a mix of 60 forward primers for TCR Vbeta segments and 13 reverse primers for TCR Jbeta segments. The CDR3 region of rearranged TCR beta genes was amplified from genomic DNA by a multiplex PCR assay. The amplified TCR beta libraries were sequenced on the Illumina HiSeq System as 87-base-pair reads. On the authors' methods: In a later analysis, tens of millions of unique TCR beta chains were counted across the 500 to 700 repertoires, and roughly 10 million of these chains were shared by at least two donors. Raw reads were error-corrected and collapsed into unique sequences with a nearest-neighbor algorithm that merged closely related sequences to remove PCR and sequencing errors. CDR3 sequences were aligned to IMGT reference sequences to assign V, D and J gene segments. Each retained sequence needed at least a six-nucleotide match to both a V gene segment and a J gene segment. A rearrangement was called productive if the CDR3 had no stop codons and remained in frame with V and J, and every other rearrangement was called non-productive. Following IMGT convention, CDR3 was defined as the stretch from the second conserved V-encoded cysteine up to the conserved J-encoded phenylalanine. The earlier analysis of 587 of the donors excluded sequences that lacked an unambiguous match to a single V gene segment. In an earlier analysis of more than 500 of the donors, a V segment was called functional when productive rearrangements were above 56.7%, and segregating when the standard deviation between donors exceeded 5%. A statistical classification framework was developed to diagnose cytomegalovirus status using the catalog of TCR beta chain sequences. V and J gene assignment, in a later analysis, came from comparing TCR nucleotide sequences with IMGT/GENE-DB human TR gene sequences. In a later analysis, CDR3 sequences and most-parsimonious VDJ recombination scenarios were assigned using the TCRdist pipeline. In a later analysis, each TCR beta chain was defined by its CDR3 amino acid sequence together with its V-gene family, and reads without a unique V-gene family were excluded. To address suspected cross-contamination and a sequencing artifact, a later analysis removed a few hundred highly shared, low-generation-probability nucleotide sequences. In a later analysis, a clonal expansion index was calculated for each public chain from normalized within-repertoire ranks of inferred template counts. Generation probabilities in a later analysis came from a VDJ recombination model fitted to out-of-frame rearrangements, and those results were checked against IGoR. In a later analysis, hypergeometric tests were used to score TCR-TCR, TCR-HLA and TCR-CMV co-occurrence, with a repertoire-size bias correction applied to TCR pairs. False discovery rates were estimated in a later analysis by permuting HLA or CMV assignments 20 times. In a later analysis, co-occurring TCRs were grouped with DBSCAN, and TCRdist sequence similarity was added when clustering was performed within HLA-allele-positive subsets. Co-occurrence clustering excluded repertoires with fewer than 30,000 or more than 120,000 public chains, plus five with anomalous nucleotide sharing. Here the immuneACCESS table is served through TCRdb, limited to in-frame sequences with V and J called. Missing clones are a known gap in these copies; in checked studies unresolved V genes cover under half, and the rest lacks a known reason. Clonal size and the V and J genes are those of that table, whereas D and trimming came from the DNA. This sample comprises around 160,000 clones, roughly 80% of them detected only once. The leading ten clones occupy roughly 2% of the sample.

The source of this sequence is a human donor in good health. The chain links TRBV2 with TRBJ2-3; 8 central nucleotides agree with TRBD1. Sample: PBMCs. The nucleotides read TGTGCCAGCAGTGAATCGACAGGGGCCGATACGCAGTATTTT. Its protein reads: CASSESTGADTQYF. With the portions outside the CDR3 filled from the reference TRBV2 and TRBJ2-3 genes, the complete variable region becomes EPEVTQTPSHQVTQMGQEVILRCVPISNHLYFYWYRQILGQKVEFLVSFYNNEISEKSEIFDDQFSVERPDGSNFTLKIRSTKLEDSAMYFCASSESTGADTQYFGPGTRLTVL.